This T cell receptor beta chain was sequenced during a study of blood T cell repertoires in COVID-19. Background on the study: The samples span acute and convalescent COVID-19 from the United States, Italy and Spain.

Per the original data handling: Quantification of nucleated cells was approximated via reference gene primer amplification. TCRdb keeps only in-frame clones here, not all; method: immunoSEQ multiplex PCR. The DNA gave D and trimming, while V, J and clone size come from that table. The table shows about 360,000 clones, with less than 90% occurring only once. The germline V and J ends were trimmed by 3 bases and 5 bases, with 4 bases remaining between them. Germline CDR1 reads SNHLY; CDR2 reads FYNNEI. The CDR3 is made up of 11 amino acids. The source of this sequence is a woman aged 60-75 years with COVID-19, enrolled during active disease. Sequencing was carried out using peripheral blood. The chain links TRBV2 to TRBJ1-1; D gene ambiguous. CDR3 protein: CASSERTEAFF. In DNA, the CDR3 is TGTGCCAGCAGTGAGAGGACTGAAGCTTTCTTT.